This TCR beta chain came from a study of blood T cell repertoires in COVID-19. Across the study: Both acute and convalescent COVID-19 samples were obtained from the United States, Italy and Spain. T cells, B-cell-depleted T cells, or PBMCs supplied cDNA or gDNA.

The table lists this clone with a few counts. Original processing notes: Counts of nucleated cells, estimated from reference gene primer amplification, were obtained. Using immunoSEQ multiplex PCR, the repertoire was profiled, and TCRdb retains in-frame clones only, with some absent. V and J calls plus clone size are reproduced from that table; the DNA served to infer D and trimming. The sample has roughly 30,000 clones, 85% seen once. This clonotype originated in a human donor with acute or convalescent COVID-19. The donor label of this sample is uncertain. Specimen: peripheral blood.

The DNA for the CDR3 is TGTGCCAGCTCTACAGATTTGGGTGATCAGCCCCAGCATTTT. Residues: CASSTDLGDQPQHF. The rearrangement joins TRBV19 to TRBJ1-5; D not certain. The CDR3 is 14 amino acids. V was cut by 9 bases and J by 5 bases, with 17 bases left in between. The germline CDR1 and CDR2 sequences are LNHDA and SQIVND (reference sequence).